These 3 T cell receptor beta chains share one sample of origin, sequenced in a study of T cells expressing NK-cell markers (dated by TCRdb to 2020 to 2021). Libraries were constructed by 5' RACE. These reads were obtained on an Illumina HiSeq 2000. TCRdb reprocessed the reads into one record per CDR3 protein sequence, lacking DNA. The data table for this sample lists some 460,000 distinct CDR3 sequences. Over 1.3% of the sample goes to the ten largest clones. Source material: blood T cells: a sorted CD56 or NKG2C T cell subset, CD4+ or CD8+ T cells, or bulk PBMC T cells (not recorded which). The receptor source for this set is a woman aged 50 to 60 in good health. Donor details come from another sample of the same person, matched by shared clones.

The chain couples TRBV7-3 to TRBJ2-3; the TRBD2 assignment by TCRdb is unverifiable without DNA. CDR3 length equals 14 residues. The V gene's germline CDR1 is SGHTA and CDR2 FQGTGA. The CDR3 spells CASASGGVADTQYF.

The V and J genes are TRBV5-1 and TRBJ2-7; lacking DNA, the TRBD1 call made by TCRdb goes unchecked. Germline lookup yields CDR1 SGHRS and CDR2 YFSETQ. The CDR3 totals 14 residues. The CDR3 region is CASSLGQGEDEQYF.

The chain recombines TRBV4-1 with TRBJ1-4. Per germline, CDR1 MGHRA and CDR2 YSYEKL. This CDR3 is built from 11 residues. The chain's CDR3 is CASSLDRKLFF.